A selection of T cell receptor beta chains follows, all from one sample in a study of blood T cell repertoires in COVID-19. Profiling relied on immunoSEQ multiplex PCR, and the TCRdb table lists in-frame clones only, not all of them. The table has about 220,000 clones, around 81% seen once; the top ten hold over 2.5%. What was sequenced was peripheral blood. These receptors were taken from a young woman who had recovered from COVID-19. Both conserved end residues are part of each CDR3. The order of the fields is clone size, J gene, V gene, CDR3 protein. Size is omitted from some rows. Given values are once, few, many or a class for expanded clones.

>-|TRBJ2-2|TRBV6-1
CASSETRTGELFF
>many|TRBJ2-7|TRBV11-2
CASRLGGPRGGDGEQYF
>-|TRBJ2-2|TRBV5-1
CASSLQTNTGELFF
>few|TRBJ1-2|TRBV10-3
CAISERQGLDYGYTF
>-|TRBJ2-1|TRBV3-1/TRBV3-2
CASSQGVAGGNNEQFF
>once|TRBJ1-5|TRBV11-2
CASSSGGFNQPQHF
>-|TRBJ2-1|TRBV6-5
CASRGTSGRNEQFF
>-|TRBJ1-2|TRBV7-2
CASSLANSNYGYTF
>-|TRBJ2-7|TRBV9
CASSVAGVLSYEQYF
>-|TRBJ2-2|TRBV19
CASSPGQGRSGELFF
>once|TRBJ1-5|TRBV18
CASSRDRGAGNQPQHF
>-|TRBJ2-5|TRBV3-1/TRBV3-2
CASSQAAGETQYF
>-|TRBJ1-2|TRBV10-3
CAITSTGTAYGYTF
>-|TRBJ2-7|TRBV5-6
CASSQGSLYEQYF
>-|TRBJ2-3|TRBV9
CASSVVGGEADTQYF
>few|TRBJ1-1|TRBV29-1
CSAGGEDRNTEAFF
>-|TRBJ1-1|TRBV28
CASWSLRDRGTEAFF
>-|TRBJ1-2|TRBV5-4
CASSNTGEEGYTF
>-|TRBJ2-3|TRBV28
CASRDTLPTSGADTQYF
>-|TRBJ1-3|TRBV5-1
CASSSYPQGESGNTIYF
>once|TRBJ2-3|TRBV10-2
CASSESVAGADTQYF
>-|TRBJ2-1|TRBV27
CASSLRGYNEQFF
>-|TRBJ1-1|TRBV28
CASTWRDVAFF
>-|TRBJ2-2|TRBV5-1
CASSFDTSRNTGELFF
>-|TRBJ2-6|TRBV19
CATGYSGANVLTF
>-|TRBJ1-1|TRBV5-1
CASSVQGPLYTEAFF
>-|TRBJ1-2|TRBV12-3/TRBV12-4
CASSLGQVGGYTF
>-|TRBJ1-2|TRBV28
CAISLPSGPNYGYTF
>-|TRBJ2-3|TRBV24-1
CATSDDRGTDTQYF